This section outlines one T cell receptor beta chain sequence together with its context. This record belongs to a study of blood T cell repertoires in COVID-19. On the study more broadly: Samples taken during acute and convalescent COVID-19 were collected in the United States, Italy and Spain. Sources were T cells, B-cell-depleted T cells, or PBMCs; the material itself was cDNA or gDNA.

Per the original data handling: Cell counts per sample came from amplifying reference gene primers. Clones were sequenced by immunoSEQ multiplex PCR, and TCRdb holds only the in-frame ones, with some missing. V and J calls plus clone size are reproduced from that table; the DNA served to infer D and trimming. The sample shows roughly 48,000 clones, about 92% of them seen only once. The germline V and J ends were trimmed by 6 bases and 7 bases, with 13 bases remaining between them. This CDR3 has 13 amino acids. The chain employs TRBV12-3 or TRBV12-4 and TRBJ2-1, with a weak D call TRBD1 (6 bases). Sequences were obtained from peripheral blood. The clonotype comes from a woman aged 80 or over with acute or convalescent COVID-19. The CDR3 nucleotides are TGTGCCAGCAGGACAGGTTTTGAGAATGAGCAGTTCTTC. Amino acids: CASRTGFENEQFF.